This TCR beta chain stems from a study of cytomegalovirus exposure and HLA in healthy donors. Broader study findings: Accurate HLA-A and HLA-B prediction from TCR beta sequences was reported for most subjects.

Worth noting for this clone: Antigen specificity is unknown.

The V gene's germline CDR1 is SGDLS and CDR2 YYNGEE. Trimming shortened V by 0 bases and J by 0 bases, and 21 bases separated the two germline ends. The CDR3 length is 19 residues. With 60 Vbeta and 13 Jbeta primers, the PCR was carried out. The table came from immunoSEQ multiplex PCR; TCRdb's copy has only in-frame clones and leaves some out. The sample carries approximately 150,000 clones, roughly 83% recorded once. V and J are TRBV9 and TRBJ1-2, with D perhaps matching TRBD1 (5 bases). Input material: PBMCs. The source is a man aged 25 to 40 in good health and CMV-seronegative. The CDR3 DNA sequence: TGTGCCAGCAGCGTAGGGGGACTTGCGAAAAAACCTGCTAACTATGGCTACACCTTC. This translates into CASSVGGLAKKPANYGYTF.